The TCR beta chain under discussion was sequenced for a study of blood T cell repertoires in COVID-19. At the level of the study: Acute and convalescent COVID-19 samples came from the United States, Italy and Spain.

Cohorts were determined from participant-reported clinical history. In germline, CDR1 is SNHLY, CDR2 FYNNEI. This CDR3 contains 14 residues. J gave up 3 bases and V 4 bases, and 3 bases lay outside the gene matches. Sequencing was performed with immunoSEQ multiplex PCR; in TCRdb, only in-frame clones are kept and a portion is missing. The table shows 300,000 or so clones, with roughly 87% occurring only once. V is TRBV2 and J is TRBJ1-3; 7 bases are shared with TRBD1. The source is a woman in her thirties who had recovered from COVID-19. Sample: PBMCs or T cells enriched from blood (not recorded which). The CDR3 sequence is CASSGQGFGNTIYF. As DNA, the CDR3 is TGTGCCAGCAGTGGACAGGGTTTTGGAAACACCATATATTTT.